The 22 T cell receptor beta chains in this list originate from one sample, sequenced in a study of blood T cells in healthy people across ages. Primers used in a second PCR of roughly 7 to 12 cycles were a sample-barcoded 5' primer and a J-beta primer mix. Via MiXCR, TCRdb re-called the 5' RACE reads, giving one row per CDR3 protein. This table has some 1.5 million distinct CDR3 sequences, 28% appearing once. The material sequenced was blood. These receptor sequences come from a woman aged 30 to 39 in good health.

Comment on this clonotype: The junction departs from germline at one end; a sequencing error may be responsible. This chain uses TRBV12-3 or TRBV12-4 with TRBJ1-1, with D tentatively TRBD1 (6 bases). This CDR3 is built from 12 residues. CDR3 in amino acids: CASRGGGTEACF. The CDR3 bases are TGTGCCAGCCGAGGGGGGGGCACTGAAGCTTGCTTT.

V and J are TRBV20-1 and TRBJ2-1; no firm D call. The CDR3 contains 13 residues. Trimming removed 5 bases at V and 9 bases at J, with 17 bases between. Germline-derived CDR1 and CDR2 are DFQATT and SNEGSKA (reference sequence). CDR3 nucleotide sequence: TGCAGTGCTGCAACCCACAGCAGGCGTGAGCAGTTCTTC. The encoded protein is CSAATHSRREQFF.

The chain links TRBV6-2 or TRBV6-3 to TRBJ2-5, with D hard to call. There are 15 residues in the CDR3. In germline, CDR1 is MNHEY, CDR2 SVGEGT. V was cut by 2 bases and J by 5 bases, with 15 bases left in between. DNA for the CDR3: TGTGCCAGCAGTTACCGGGCAGACAAGGCGGAGACCCAGTACTTC. Translating it yields CASSYRADKAETQYF.

The chain has TRBV12-5 and TRBJ2-1, with 8 nucleotides matching TRBD2. Trimming took 0 bases from V and 9 from J; bases not matched to a gene: 7. The germline gives CDR1 LGHNT, CDR2 FRNRAP. The CDR3 runs 15 residues. The CDR3 region is CASGLVAGVGGEQFF. CDR3 in DNA: TGTGCTAGTGGTTTGGTAGCGGGAGTAGGAGGTGAGCAGTTCTTC.

The chain couples TRBV28 to TRBJ1-2, with D unclear. The CDR3 is made up of 15 amino acids. V was clipped by 2 bases and J by 1 base, with 11 bases between them. CDR1 MDHEN and CDR2 SYDVKM come from the germline V gene. The CDR3 coding sequence is TGTGCCAGCAGTTTAAAAGGGAAAGTTAACTATGGCTACACCTTC. As protein: CASSLKGKVNYGYTF.

This clonotype was observed a few times. V and J are TRBV20-1 and TRBJ2-1; 7 bases align to TRBD1. Looked up from germline, CDR1 is DFQATT and CDR2 is SNEGSKA (reference sequence). The CDR3 is 12 amino acids. V lost 7 bases, J lost 2 bases, and 2 bases stayed unmatched. The CDR3 loop reads CSDRGPYNEQFF. The CDR3 DNA reads TGCAGTGACAGGGGCCCCTACAATGAGCAGTTCTTC.

This clonotype was detected only a few times. The chain has TRBV7-2 and TRBJ2-1; the D gene could be TRBD1 or TRBD2 (5 bases each). Trimming removed 5 bases at V and 10 bases at J, with 24 bases between. Germline-derived CDR1 and CDR2 are SGHTA and FQGNSA. This CDR3 contains 16 residues. CDR3 DNA sequence: TGTGCCAGCAGCCCGGGGCCCCCCCCTACACGACAGGAGCAGTTCTTC. Translating it yields CASSPGPPPTRQEQFF. Full variable domain (missing parts from reference TRBV7-2 and TRBJ2-1): GAGVSQSPSNKVTEKGKDVELRCDPISGHTALYWYRQSLGQGLEFLIYFQGNSAPDKSGLPSDRFSAERTGGSVSTLTIQRTQQEDSAVYLCASSPGPPPTRQEQFFGPGTRLTVL.

The J gene is TRBJ1-1, the V gene TRBV5-4; TRBD1 matches 7 bases. Germline loops: CDR1 SGHNT, CDR2 YYREEE (reference sequence). The CDR3 runs to 15 residues. The V and J ends lost 3 bases and 1 base, in that order; junction bases with no gene match: 6. This CDR3 is CASSSGTDRNTEAFF. The CDR3 DNA sequence: TGTGCCAGCAGCTCCGGGACAGATAGGAACACTGAAGCTTTCTTT.

The chain couples TRBV27 to TRBJ2-7; 7 bases are shared with TRBD1. Germline V gene lookup returns CDR1 MNHEY and CDR2 SMNVEV (reference sequence). The J segment lost 7 bases and the V segment lost 3 bases, leaving 6 bases of the junction unmatched. The length of the CDR3 is 13 residues. The DNA for the CDR3 is TGTGCCAGCAGTTTCTACGACAGGGAAGAGCAGTACTTC. Its translation: CASSFYDREEQYF.

This rearrangement joins TRBV20-1 to TRBJ2-1; the D is unclear. The CDR3 extends over 14 amino acids. Germline values: CDR1 DFQATT, CDR2 SNEGSKA (reference sequence). V was trimmed by 1 base and J by 2 bases, leaving 9 bases between them. The CDR3 sequence is CSARALITYNEQFF. The CDR3 bases are TGCAGTGCTAGAGCCCTGATAACCTACAATGAGCAGTTCTTC.

This clonotype occurred many times. A read error may be the cause here, since a much bigger clone is one base away. This rearrangement joins TRBV20-1 to TRBJ2-7; no reliable D call. This CDR3 is built from 14 residues. From germline, CDR1 is DFQATT and CDR2 SNEGSKA (reference sequence). The ends were cut back, 0 bases at V and 6 bases at J, with 15 bases in the middle. CDR3 coding DNA: TGCAGTGCTAGAGACGACGCGAAATGGGGCGAGCAGTACTTC. Residues: CSARDDAKWGEQYF.

The table lists this clonotype with a few counts. A much larger clonotype is one base distant, so this may be a read error. V and J are TRBV2 and TRBJ2-7; D is possibly TRBD1 or TRBD2 (5 bases each). CDR3 length: 12 amino acids. From germline, CDR1 is SNHLY and CDR2 FYNNEI. Trimming took off 11 bases at V and 7 bases at J, with 18 bases between the two ends. In DNA form, the CDR3 reads TGTGCCGGCGACACCCAGGGAGATGAGCAGTACTTC. It translates to CAGDTQGDEQYF.

The V gene is TRBV11-2, the J gene TRBJ2-5, with D perhaps matching TRBD1 (7 bases). The CDR3 consists of 13 residues. Germline loops: CDR1 SGHAT, CDR2 FQNNGV. V lost 6 bases to trimming and J lost 11 bases, with 19 bases between them. The CDR3 loop is CASRAGTEQEQYF. The CDR3 DNA is TGTGCCAGCAGGGCGGGGACAGAACAGGAGCAGTACTTC.

J is TRBJ1-1 and V is TRBV19; D gene ambiguous. The CDR3 is 12 residues long. Germline CDR1 reads LNHDA; CDR2 reads SQIVND (reference sequence). V lost 5 bases and J 10 bases, leaving 14 bases between the germline ends. CDR3 amino acids: CASSPFGVRAFF. The CDR3 DNA follows: TGTGCCAGTAGTCCCTTCGGGGTACGAGCTTTCTTT.

The table lists this clonotype with many counts. This chain connects TRBV4-3 to TRBJ2-5; 9 nucleotides agree with TRBD1. V lost 0 bases and J lost 4; bases outside the gene matches: 6. The CDR3 has 16 amino acids. Per the germline V gene, CDR1 is LGHNA and CDR2 is YSLEER. This chain's CDR3 is CASSQEVGTGRETQYF. The CDR3 DNA reads as TGCGCCAGCAGCCAAGAAGTCGGGACAGGGCGAGAGACCCAGTACTTC.

The gene calls are TRBV9 and TRBJ1-3; no clear D gene. CDR1 is SGDLS and CDR2 is YYNGEE in the germline V gene. The CDR3 loop spans 15 amino acids. The V gene lost 1 base and the J gene lost 2 bases, with 10 bases spanning the gap. CDR3 in amino acids: CASSVRPATGNTIYF. In nucleotides, the CDR3 is TGTGCCAGCAGCGTACGGCCAGCAACTGGAAACACCATATATTTT.

The chain carries TRBV19 and TRBJ1-1; 7 positions agree with TRBD1. CDR1 is LNHDA and CDR2 is SQIVND in the germline V gene (reference sequence). This CDR3 is 11 amino acids long. V was clipped by 7 bases and J by 11 bases; unmatched bases: 7. Here the CDR3 reads CASKGTARAFF. The DNA for the CDR3 is TGTGCCAGTAAGGGGACAGCCCGGGCTTTCTTT. Full variable domain (rest looked up from reference TRBV19 and TRBJ1-1): DGGITQSPKYLFRKEGQNVTLSCEQNLNHDAMYWYRQDPGQGLRLIYYSQIVNDFQKGDIAEGYSVSREKKESFPLTVTSAQKNPTAFYLCASKGTARAFFGQGTRLTVV.

The chain is built from TRBV5-4 and TRBJ2-4, with TRBD2 matching over 8 bases. Trimming took 4 bases from V and 13 from J; bases not matched to a gene: 13. This CDR3 spans 14 amino acids. Germline V lookup: CDR1 SGHNT, CDR2 YYREEE (reference sequence). DNA for the CDR3: TGTGCCAGCAGCGGGGGACTAGAACTACGAGGGCAGTACTTC. Translating gives CASSGGLELRGQYF.

The chain recombines TRBV6-6 with TRBJ1-3; no clear D. Between the trimmed V and J ends, which lost 10 bases and 0 bases, there was a span of 13 bases. Germline V CDR1 and CDR2: MNHNY, SVGAGI (reference sequence). The CDR3 runs 14 residues. The DNA for the CDR3 is TGTGCCATCGCCGGAGGAGGCTCTGGAAACACCATATATTTT. Amino acid sequence: CAIAGGGSGNTIYF.

The chain is built from TRBV28 and TRBJ2-1, with TRBD1 matching 10 bases. The CDR3 is made up of 13 amino acids. J was trimmed by 9 bases and V by 11 bases; bases with no gene match: 10. The germline CDR1 and CDR2 sequences are MDHEN and SYDVKM. CDR3 protein: CAGLRQGASEQFF. The CDR3 DNA reads as TGTGCCGGTCTGCGACAGGGGGCTAGTGAGCAGTTCTTC.

The chain has TRBV12-3 or TRBV12-4 and TRBJ2-1, with 8 bases aligning to TRBD2. The CDR3 is made up of 14 amino acids. Trimming took 6 bases from V and 13 from J; bases not matched to a gene: 14. This CDR3 reads CASSQSGSSETQFF. The CDR3 nucleotides read TGTGCCAGCAGCCAAAGCGGGAGCAGTGAGACCCAGTTCTTC.

The chain uses TRBV5-1 and TRBJ2-3; the D gene is possibly TRBD2 (6 bases). CDR3 length: 15 amino acids. The germline V gene has CDR1 SGHRS and CDR2 YFSETQ. Between the trimmed V and J ends, which lost 1 base and 3 bases, there was a span of 12 bases. This CDR3 reads CASSLNGGGTDTQYF. In DNA, the CDR3 is TGCGCCAGCAGCTTGAACGGGGGTGGAACAGATACGCAGTATTTT.